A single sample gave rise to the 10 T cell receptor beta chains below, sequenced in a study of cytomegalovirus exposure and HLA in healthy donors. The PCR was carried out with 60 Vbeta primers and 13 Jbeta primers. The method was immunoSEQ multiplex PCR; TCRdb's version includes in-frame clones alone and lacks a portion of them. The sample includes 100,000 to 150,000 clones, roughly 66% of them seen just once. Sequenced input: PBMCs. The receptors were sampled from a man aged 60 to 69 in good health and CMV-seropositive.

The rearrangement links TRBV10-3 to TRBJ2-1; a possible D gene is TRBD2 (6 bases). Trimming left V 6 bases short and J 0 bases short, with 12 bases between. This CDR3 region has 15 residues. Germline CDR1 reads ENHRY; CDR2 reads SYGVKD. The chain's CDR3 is CAIRNSGSSYNEQFF. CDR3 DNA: TGTGCCATCAGGAATAGCGGCAGCTCCTACAATGAGCAGTTCTTC.

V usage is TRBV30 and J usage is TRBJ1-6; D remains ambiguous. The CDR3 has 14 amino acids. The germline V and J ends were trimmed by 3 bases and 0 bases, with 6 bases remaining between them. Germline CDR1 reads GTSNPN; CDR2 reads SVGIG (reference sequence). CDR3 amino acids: CAWSRDSYNSPLHF. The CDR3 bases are TGTGCCTGGAGCCGCGACTCCTATAATTCACCCCTCCACTTT.

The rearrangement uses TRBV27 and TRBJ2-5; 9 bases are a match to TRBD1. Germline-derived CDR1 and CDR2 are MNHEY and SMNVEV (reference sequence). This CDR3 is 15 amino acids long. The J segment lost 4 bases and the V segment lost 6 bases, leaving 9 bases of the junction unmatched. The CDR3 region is CASSPVTGGSETQYF. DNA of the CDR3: TGTGCCAGCAGCCCTGTGACAGGGGGTTCAGAGACCCAGTACTTC.

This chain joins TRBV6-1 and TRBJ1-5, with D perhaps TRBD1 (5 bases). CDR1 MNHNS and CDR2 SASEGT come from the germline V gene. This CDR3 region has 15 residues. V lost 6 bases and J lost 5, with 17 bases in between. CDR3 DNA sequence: TGTGCCAGCAGCCACACGATGGGGGGTGATCAGCCCCAGCATTTT. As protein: CASSHTMGGDQPQHF.

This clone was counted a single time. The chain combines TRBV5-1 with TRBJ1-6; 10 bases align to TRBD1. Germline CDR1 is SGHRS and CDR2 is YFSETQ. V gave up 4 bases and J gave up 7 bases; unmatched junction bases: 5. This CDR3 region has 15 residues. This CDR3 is CASSGGTGANSPLHF. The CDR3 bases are TGCGCCAGCAGCGGAGGGACAGGGGCAAATTCACCCCTCCACTTT. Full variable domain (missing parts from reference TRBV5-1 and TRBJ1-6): KAGVTQTPRYLIKTRGQQVTLSCSPISGHRSVSWYQQTPGQGLQFLFEYFSETQRNKGNFPGRFSGRQFSNSRSEMNVSTLELGDSALYLCASSGGTGANSPLHFGNGTRLTVT.

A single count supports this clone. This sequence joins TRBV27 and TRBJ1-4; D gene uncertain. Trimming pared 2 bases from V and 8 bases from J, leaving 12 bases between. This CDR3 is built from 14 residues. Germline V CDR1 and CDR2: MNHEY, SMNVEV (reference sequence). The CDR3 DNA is TGTGCCAGCAGTTTAATCGGGAACCAAGAAAAACTGTTTTTT. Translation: CASSLIGNQEKLFF.

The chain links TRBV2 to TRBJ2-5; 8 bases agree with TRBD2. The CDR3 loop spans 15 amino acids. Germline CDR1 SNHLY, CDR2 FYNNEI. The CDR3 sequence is CASVRGGLAQETQYF. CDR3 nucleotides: TGTGCGAGCGTTCGCGGGGGGCTCGCCCAAGAGACCCAGTACTTC. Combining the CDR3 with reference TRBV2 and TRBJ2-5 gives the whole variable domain EPEVTQTPSHQVTQMGQEVILRCVPISNHLYFYWYRQILGQKVEFLVSFYNNEISEKSEIFDDQFSVERPDGSNFTLKIRSTKLEDSAMYFCASVRGGLAQETQYFGPGTRLLVL.

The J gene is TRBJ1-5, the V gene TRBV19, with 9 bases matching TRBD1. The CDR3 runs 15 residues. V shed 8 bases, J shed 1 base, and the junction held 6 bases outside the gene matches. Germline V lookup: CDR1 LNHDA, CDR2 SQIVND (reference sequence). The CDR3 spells CASSGTGRSNQPQHF. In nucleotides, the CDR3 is TGTGCCAGTTCCGGGACAGGGAGGAGCAATCAGCCCCAGCATTTT.

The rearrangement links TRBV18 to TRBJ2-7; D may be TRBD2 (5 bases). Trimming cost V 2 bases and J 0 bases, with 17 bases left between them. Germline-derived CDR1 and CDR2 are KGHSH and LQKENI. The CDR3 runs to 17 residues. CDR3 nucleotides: TGTGCCAGCTCACCAGGGGTCCGTCCGGGGAGCTCCTACGAGCAGTACTTC. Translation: CASSPGVRPGSSYEQYF.

The CDR3 loop reads CASSERWWGAEAFF. Written as DNA, the CDR3 is TGTGCCAGCAGTGAAAGGTGGTGGGGGGCTGAAGCTTTCTTT. The chain uses TRBV6-1 and TRBJ1-1; D might be TRBD1 (5 bases). V was shortened by 2 bases and J by 6 bases, with 13 bases between the two germline ends. Germline loops: CDR1 MNHNS, CDR2 SASEGT. This CDR3 is built from 14 residues.